Detailed here is one TCR beta chain. Its antigen is unknown. TCRdb's copy holds only in-frame clones and misses some; the assay was immunoSEQ multiplex PCR. The sample records roughly 1.4 million clones, less than 99% being singletons. The data stem from a study of shared clonotypes between healthy human individuals. Whole-study context: Used for every donor were three CD4 naive, three CD4 memory, two CD8 naive and one CD8 memory plate. Findings of the study overall: With several donors compared, roughly 5% of naive CD4 clonotypes were shared.

Germline lookup yields CDR1 SGHVS and CDR2 FQNEAQ. Unmatched junction bases numbered 14, after V lost 6 bases and J lost 10 bases. The CDR3 sequence is 15 residues long. The sequence was collected from a man in his thirties or forties in good health. The sequenced sample was naive CD4+ T cells sorted from blood. The subset is: CD45RA+ positively selected. The rearrangement uses TRBV7-8 and TRBJ1-5; TRBD1 aligns across 8 bases. CDR3 DNA sequence: TGTGCCAGCAGATCGATAGGGGACAGGCGGCTCCCCCAGCATTTT. This encodes CASRSIGDRRLPQHF.